This T cell receptor (beta chain) came from a study of blood T cell repertoires in COVID-19. Whole-study context: From the United States, Italy and Spain came samples of acute and convalescent COVID-19. Nucleic acid was either cDNA or gDNA, and it came from T cells, B-cell-depleted T cells, or PBMCs.

Between the trimmed V and J ends, which lost 0 bases and 0 bases, there was a span of 9 bases. Germline CDR1 is LGHDT and CDR2 is YNNKEL (reference sequence). The CDR3 covers 16 residues. As processed by the authors: The authors estimated nucleated cell counts from reference gene primer amplification. Measured with immunoSEQ multiplex PCR; TCRdb has only the in-frame clones, and not every one. For V, J and clone size, that table is used; D and trimming come from the DNA. The sample carries some 150,000 clones, about 80% recorded once. Sequencing was done on a sample of peripheral blood. The sequence came from a woman of 80 years or more in a cohort sampled during active or convalescent COVID-19. This sequence joins TRBV3-1 (or the pseudogene TRBV3-2) and TRBJ1-5; unclear D gene. The CDR3 loop reads CASSQDPRYSNQPQHF. CDR3 DNA sequence: TGTGCCAGCAGCCAAGATCCTAGGTATAGCAATCAGCCCCAGCATTTT.